What follows are 14 T cell receptor beta chains derived from one specimen sequenced in a study of blood T cell repertoires in COVID-19 (dated by TCRdb to the early 2020s). The library relied on the immunoSEQ multiplex PCR assay. Here the immuneACCESS table is served through TCRdb, limited to in-frame sequences with V and J called. Missing clones are a known gap in these copies; in checked studies unresolved V genes cover under half, and the rest lacks a known reason. For this sample the table gives under 500,000 clones, of which around 89% were detected only once. Jointly, the top ten make up about 4.3% of the sample. Sample: peripheral blood. The origin of the receptors is a woman between 25 and 40 years old with acute or convalescent COVID-19.

The chain combines TRBV12-3 or TRBV12-4 with TRBJ2-1; D unresolved. The CDR3 is made up of 11 amino acids. V was trimmed by 2 bases and J by 9 bases, leaving 5 bases between them. The CDR3 region has the DNA TGTGCCAGCAGTTTACTAGGTGAGCAGTTCTTC. Protein product: CASSLLGEQFF.

DNA of the CDR3: TGTGCCAGCAGCCTGAGGACTAGAATCTCCGAGCAGTACTTC. Translated, it gives CASSLRTRISEQYF. The chain is built from TRBV3-1 (or the pseudogene TRBV3-2) and TRBJ2-7; 7 bases agree with TRBD2. Germline CDR1 LGHDT, CDR2 YNNKEL (reference sequence). After removal of 4 bases from V and 6 bases from J, the junction contained 9 bases not matched to a gene. This CDR3 has 14 amino acids.

The chain uses TRBV29-1 and TRBJ1-2, with 11 bases fitting TRBD1. Germline CDR1 SQVTM, CDR2 ANQGSEA. V gave up 3 bases and J gave up 6 bases; unmatched junction bases: 9. This CDR3 contains 15 residues. The DNA of the CDR3 is TGCAGCGTTGATTCGGGGGGACAGGGGGTGGATGGCTACACCTTC. It translates to CSVDSGGQGVDGYTF.

V usage is TRBV5-4 and J usage is TRBJ2-2; TRBD2 might be the D (6 bases). The V end lost 4 bases, the J end lost 7 bases, and 14 bases lay between the germline ends. This CDR3 spans 14 amino acids. Germline CDR1 is SGHNT and CDR2 is YYREEE (reference sequence). CDR3 region: CASSHAGPGGELFF. CDR3 coding DNA: TGTGCCAGCAGCCATGCGGGACCAGGCGGGGAGCTGTTTTTT.

On this clone: Other DNA sequences in the same sample also yield this CDR3. Here the CDR3 reads CASSVGQGGYGYTF. The CDR3 DNA reads TGTGCCAGCAGCGTAGGACAGGGGGGCTATGGCTACACCTTC. The chain combines TRBV9 with TRBJ1-2, with TRBD1 matching over 9 bases. From germline, CDR1 is SGDLS and CDR2 YYNGEE. The CDR3 extends over 14 amino acids. V shed 0 bases, J shed 4 bases, and the junction held 1 base outside the gene matches.

This clone was counted once. This sequence joins TRBV7-9 and TRBJ1-4; 8 bases line up with TRBD1. J gave up 8 bases and V 5 bases, and 10 bases lay outside the gene matches. The CDR3 covers 15 residues. In germline, CDR1 is SEHNR, CDR2 FQNEAQ (reference sequence). CDR3 protein: CASSPNGQGWEKLFF. In nucleotides, the CDR3 is TGTGCCAGCAGCCCCAATGGACAGGGTTGGGAAAAACTGTTTTTT.

The chain has TRBV3-1 (or the pseudogene TRBV3-2) and TRBJ1-5, with D possibly TRBD1 on 6 matching bases. V was pared by 2 bases and J by 5 bases, with 13 bases between. Germline CDR1 reads LGHDT; CDR2 reads YNNKEL (reference sequence). The CDR3 has 15 amino acids. This CDR3 reads CASSQSHRAYQPQHF. CDR3 DNA sequence: TGTGCCAGCAGCCAAAGCCACAGGGCCTATCAGCCCCAGCATTTT.

This sequence joins TRBV2 and TRBJ1-1; TRBD1 might be the D (6 bases). Trimming cost V 6 bases and J 2 bases, with 10 bases left between them. Germline CDR1 and CDR2: SNHLY and FYNNEI. The CDR3 covers 13 residues. The CDR3 coding sequence is TGTGCCAGCAGACACAGGGCAAACACTGAAGCTTTCTTT. The encoded protein is CASRHRANTEAFF.

J is TRBJ1-2 and V is TRBV28; 8 nucleotides line up with TRBD1. Trimming took 4 bases from V and 6 from J; bases not matched to a gene: 4. The CDR3 has 13 amino acids. Germline V lookup: CDR1 MDHEN, CDR2 SYDVKM. The CDR3 is CASSSRGLDGYTF. CDR3 sequence (DNA): TGTGCCAGCAGTTCCAGGGGGCTAGATGGCTACACCTTC.

The chain has TRBV5-1 and TRBJ2-7, with a weak D call TRBD2 (6 bases). V was clipped by 6 bases and J by 1 base, with 20 bases between them. The CDR3 extends over 16 amino acids. Germline V lookup: CDR1 SGHRS, CDR2 YFSETQ. This CDR3 reads CASTWGASAGSYEQYF. The CDR3, as DNA: TGCGCCAGCACCTGGGGAGCTAGCGCGGGATCCTACGAGCAGTACTTC.

This chain uses TRBV12-3 or TRBV12-4 with TRBJ1-1, with a tentative D call TRBD1 (5 bases). Deletions cut 6 bases from V and 3 bases from J, with 11 bases between. The CDR3 extends over 13 amino acids. The CDR3 sequence: CASRPDIDTEAFF. In nucleotides, the CDR3 is TGTGCCAGCAGGCCGGACATAGACACTGAAGCTTTCTTT.

This clone was seen once. The chain combines TRBV4-1 with TRBJ2-7; the D gene is possibly TRBD1 (6 bases). The germline CDR1 and CDR2 sequences are MGHRA and YSYEKL. The CDR3 extends over 16 amino acids. The V end was cut by 3 bases, the J end by 4 bases, with 19 bases between. The CDR3 loop reads CASSHRWTVGTYEQYF. CDR3 nucleotides: TGCGCCAGCAGCCATCGATGGACAGTAGGCACTTACGAGCAGTACTTC.

The rearrangement joins TRBV28 to TRBJ1-5; D possibly corresponds to TRBD1 (6 bases). The germline V gene has CDR1 MDHEN and CDR2 SYDVKM. The CDR3 is made up of 15 amino acids. V was cut by 7 bases and J by 1 base, with 14 bases left in between. The CDR3 reads CASNSRTASNQPQHF. The DNA for the CDR3 is TGTGCCAGCAATTCCAGGACAGCGAGCAATCAGCCCCAGCATTTT.

V is TRBV27 and J is TRBJ2-6; 7 bases align to TRBD1. From germline, CDR1 is MNHEY and CDR2 SMNVEV (reference sequence). Trimming removed 5 bases from V and 0 bases from J; junction bases left unmatched: 10. The length of the CDR3 is 18 residues. CDR3 protein: CASSPNTGAYSGANVLTF. CDR3 DNA: TGTGCCAGCAGTCCCAACACAGGGGCCTACTCTGGGGCCAACGTCCTGACTTTC.